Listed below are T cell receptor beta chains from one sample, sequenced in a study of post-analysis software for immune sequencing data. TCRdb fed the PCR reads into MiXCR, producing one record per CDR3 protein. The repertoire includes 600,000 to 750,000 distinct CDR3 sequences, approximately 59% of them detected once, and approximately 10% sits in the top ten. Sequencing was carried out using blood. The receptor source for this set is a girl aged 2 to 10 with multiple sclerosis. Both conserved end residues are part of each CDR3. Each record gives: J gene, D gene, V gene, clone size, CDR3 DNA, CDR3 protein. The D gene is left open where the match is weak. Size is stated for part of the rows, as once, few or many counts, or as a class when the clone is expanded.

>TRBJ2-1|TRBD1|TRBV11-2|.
TGTGCCAGCAGCCCATCAGGGGGACAGGGGGCGCGGTCCAATGAGCAGTTCTTC
CASSPSGGQGARSNEQFF
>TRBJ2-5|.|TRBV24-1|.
TGTGCCACCAGTGCTTCAGGGCTGGAGACCCAGTACTTC
CATSASGLETQYF
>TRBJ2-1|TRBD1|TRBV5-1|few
TGCGCCAGCAGCCGAGGACAGGGTCGCAATGAGCAGTTCTTC
CASSRGQGRNEQFF
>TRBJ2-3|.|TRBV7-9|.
TGTGCCAGCAGCTTAGTCCTGCGGGTTCCTAGCACAGATACGCAGTATTTT
CASSLVLRVPSTDTQYF
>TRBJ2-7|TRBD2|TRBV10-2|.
TGCGCCAGCAGTGCGTGGGAGGGCCCCAACGAGCAGTACTTC
CASSAWEGPNEQYF
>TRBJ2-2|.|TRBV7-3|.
TGTGCCAGCAGCTTATCAGCGGCCGGGGAGCTGTTTTTT
CASSLSAAGELFF
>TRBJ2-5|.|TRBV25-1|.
TGTGCCAGCAGTGACTTCCGACGGAAACAAGAGACCCAGTACTTC
CASSDFRRKQETQYF
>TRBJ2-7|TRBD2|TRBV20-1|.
TGCAGTGCTAGGGGGACTAGCGGCTACGAGCAGTACTTC
CSARGTSGYEQYF
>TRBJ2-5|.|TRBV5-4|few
TGTGCCAGCAGCCTATACTCCAGCGAGACCCAGTACTTC
CASSLYSSETQYF
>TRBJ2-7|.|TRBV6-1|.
TGTGCCAGCAGTGAAGCGTGGGAGGAGCAGTACTTC
CASSEAWEEQYF
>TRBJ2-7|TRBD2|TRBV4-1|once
TGCGCCAGCAGCCAAGTGGGGACTAGCTCCGAGCAGTACTTC
CASSQVGTSSEQYF
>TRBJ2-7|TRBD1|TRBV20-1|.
TGCAGTGCTAGGGACGGACAGGGATCGGGTGAGCAGTACTTC
CSARDGQGSGEQYF
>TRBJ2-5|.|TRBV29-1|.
TGCAGCGTTGTTCCAGCGGGCGTCCAAGAGACCCAGTACTTC
CSVVPAGVQETQYF
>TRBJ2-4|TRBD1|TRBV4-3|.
TGCGCCAGCAGCCAAGATCAGGGGGCACAAAACATTCAGTACTTC
CASSQDQGAQNIQYF
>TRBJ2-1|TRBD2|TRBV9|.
TGTGCCAGCAGCGCGGGACTAGCGGGAAGTATGAATGAGCAGTTCTTC
CASSAGLAGSMNEQFF
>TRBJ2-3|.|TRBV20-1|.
TGCAGTGCGATGACCGCATCAGATACGCAGTATTTT
CSAMTASDTQYF
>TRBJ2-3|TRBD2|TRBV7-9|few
TGTGCCAGCAGCGTGACTAGCGGGGCTAACACAGATACGCAGTATTTT
CASSVTSGANTDTQYF
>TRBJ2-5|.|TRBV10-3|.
TGTGCCATCAGTGAGGTTCTAAAAGAGACCCAGTACTTC
CAISEVLKETQYF
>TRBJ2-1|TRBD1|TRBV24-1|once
TGTGCCACCAGTGACCACGGGACAGGACCCAATGAGCAGTTCTTC
CATSDHGTGPNEQFF
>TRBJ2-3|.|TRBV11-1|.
TGTGCCAGCGGCTTAACGCCCGGCCCCTTCAGCACAGATACGCAGTATTTT
CASGLTPGPFSTDTQYF
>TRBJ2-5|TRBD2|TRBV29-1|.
TGCAGCGCCAGCGGGGGGCCGGAGACCCAGTACTTC
CSASGGPETQYF
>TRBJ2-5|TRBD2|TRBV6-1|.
TGTGCCAGCAGTGAGTTCGGGACTAGGTCCCACGGGCAGTACTTC
CASSEFGTRSHGQYF
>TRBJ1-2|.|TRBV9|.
TGTGCCAGCAGCGTTACCTCGGCAGGCTACACCTTC
CASSVTSAGYTF
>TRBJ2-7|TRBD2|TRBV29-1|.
TGCAGCGTTGAAGATGCGGAGCGGGGTGACTCCTACGAGCAGTACTTC
CSVEDAERGDSYEQYF
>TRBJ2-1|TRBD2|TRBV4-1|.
TGCGCCAGCAGCCCTCGAAAACTAGCGGGAGGTTGGGGGGCCTACAATGAGCAGTTCTTC
CASSPRKLAGGWGAYNEQFF
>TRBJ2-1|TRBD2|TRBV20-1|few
TGCAGTGCTAGACCGTCTAGCGGGGGGAGAAATGAGCAGTTCTTC
CSARPSSGGRNEQFF
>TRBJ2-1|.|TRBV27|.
TGTGCCAGCACCCCCAGCTCCTACAATGAGCAGTTCTTC
CASTPSSYNEQFF
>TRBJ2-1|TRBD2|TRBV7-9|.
TGTGCATGGGGCCTAGCGGGGGGGGATGAGCAGTTCTTC
CAWGLAGGDEQFF